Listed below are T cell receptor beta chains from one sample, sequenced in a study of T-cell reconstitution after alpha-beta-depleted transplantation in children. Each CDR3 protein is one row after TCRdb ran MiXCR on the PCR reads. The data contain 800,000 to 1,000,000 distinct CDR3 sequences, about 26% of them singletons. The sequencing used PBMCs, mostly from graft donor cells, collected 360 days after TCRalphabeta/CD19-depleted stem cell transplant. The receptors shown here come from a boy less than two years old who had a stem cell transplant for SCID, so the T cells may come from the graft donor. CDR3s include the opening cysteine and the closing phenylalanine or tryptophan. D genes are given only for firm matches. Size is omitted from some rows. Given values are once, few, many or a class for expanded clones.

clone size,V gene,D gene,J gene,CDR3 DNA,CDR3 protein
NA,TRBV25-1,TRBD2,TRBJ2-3,TGTGCCAGCAGTGATGGGGGACTAGCGGGCACAGATACGCAGTATTTT,CASSDGGLAGTDTQYF
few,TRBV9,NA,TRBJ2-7,TGTGCCAGCAGCGTAGGAGCTCTCAATACCGAGCAGTACTTC,CASSVGALNTEQYF
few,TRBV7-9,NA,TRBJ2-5,TGTGCCAGCAGCCATGGGGAAGAGACCCAGTACTTC,CASSHGEETQYF
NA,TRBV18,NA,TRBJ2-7,TGTGCCAGCTCAGACGCCGGGACAACCTACGAGCAGTACTTC,CASSDAGTTYEQYF
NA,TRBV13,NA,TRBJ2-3,TGTGCCAGCAGCCCTCTGGAGGGGGGCCGGGCGGATACGCAGTATTTT,CASSPLEGGRADTQYF
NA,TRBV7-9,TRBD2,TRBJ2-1,TGTGCCAGCACCCCACTAGCGGCCTACAATGAGCAGTTCTTC,CASTPLAAYNEQFF
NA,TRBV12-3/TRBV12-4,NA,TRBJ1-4,TGTGCCAGCAGGTCCGGGACGGTGAATGAAAAACTGTTTTTT,CASRSGTVNEKLFF
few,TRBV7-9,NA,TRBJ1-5,TGTGCCAGCAGCCCGGGGGCCTCGGGTCAGCCCCAGCATTTT,CASSPGASGQPQHF
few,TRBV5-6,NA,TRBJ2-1,TGTGCCAGCAGGGCCCCTTGGGATGAGCAGTTCTTC,CASRAPWDEQFF
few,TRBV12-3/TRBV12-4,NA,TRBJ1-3,TGTGCCAGCAGTTATCAGGGTACTGGAAACACCATATATTTT,CASSYQGTGNTIYF
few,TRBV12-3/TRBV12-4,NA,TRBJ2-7,TGTGCCAGCAGGGGCTGGGGATCCTACGAGCAGTACTTC,CASRGWGSYEQYF
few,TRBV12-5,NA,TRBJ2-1,TGTGCTAGTGGTTTGACAGGGACCGGGCAGTTCTTC,CASGLTGTGQFF
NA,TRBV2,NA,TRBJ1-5,TGTGCCAGCAGTGATGGCAGGACTGGGAGGTATCAGCCCCAGCATTTT,CASSDGRTGRYQPQHF
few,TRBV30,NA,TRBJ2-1,TGTGCCTGGACGGCGTGGGGTGAGCAGTTCTTC,CAWTAWGEQFF
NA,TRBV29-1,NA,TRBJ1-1,TGCAGCGTTGTTCGGGATGCTACTGAAGCTTTCTTT,CSVVRDATEAFF
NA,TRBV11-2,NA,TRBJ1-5,TGTGCCAGCAGCTTACAGGGGCTCAAGGGCAATCAGCCCCAGCATTTT,CASSLQGLKGNQPQHF
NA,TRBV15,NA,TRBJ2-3,TGTGCCACCAGCACCCCACGGACTGGTAGCACAGATACGCCGTATTTT,CATSTPRTGSTDTPYF
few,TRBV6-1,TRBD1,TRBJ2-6,TGTGCCAGCAGCAAACAGGGGGCCTCTGGGGCCAACGTCCTGACTTTC,CASSKQGASGANVLTF
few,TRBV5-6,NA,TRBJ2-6,TGTGCCAGCAGCTTGTTCAGCTCTGGGGCCAACGTCCTGACTTTC,CASSLFSSGANVLTF
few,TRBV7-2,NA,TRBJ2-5,TGTGCCAGCAGCTTAAGGCGGGTTGGGGGGGAGACCCAGTACTTC,CASSLRRVGGETQYF
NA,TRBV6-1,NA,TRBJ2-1,TGTGCCAGCCTCTACAGGGGAGGACTCTCCTACAATGAGCAGTTCTTC,CASLYRGGLSYNEQFF
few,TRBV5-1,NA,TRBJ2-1,TGCGCCAGCAGCTTGGGGATCAGTAGAAACAATGAGCAGTTCTTC,CASSLGISRNNEQFF
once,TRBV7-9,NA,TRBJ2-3,TGTGCCAGCAAGGCACAGGGCTACACAGATACGCAGTATTTT,CASKAQGYTDTQYF